The TCR beta chain under discussion was sequenced for a study of OX40 agonist ivuxolimab in advanced cancers. Regarding the study in general: Ivuxolimab, which targeted the costimulatory receptor OX40 (CD134), was an agonistic, fully human IgG2 monoclonal antibody. Intravenous ivuxolimab was administered to patients every 2 weeks at six dose levels: 0.01, 0.1, 0.3, 1.5, 3 and 10 mg/kg. Of the 50 to 55 dose-escalation patients, hepatocellular carcinoma was present in about 20, melanoma in approximately 15, renal cell carcinoma in 9 and head and neck cancer in 9. A male proportion of under 85% and a mean age of 60 years, ranging from 23 to 79, were recorded for the dose-escalation cohort. Prior anti-PD-1, anti-PD-L1 or anti-CTLA-4 therapy was permitted, and about 40% of dose-escalation patients had received checkpoint inhibitors. Partial responses were achieved by three dose-escalation patients, of whom one had hepatocellular carcinoma and two had cutaneous melanoma. The purpose of peripheral TCRbeta sequencing was to test whether ivuxolimab changed TCR sequence diversity and led to clonal T-cell expansion. The paper reports the monotherapy dose-escalation portion (N of about 52 patients) of the phase I ivuxolimab trial. Overall study outcomes, separate from this receptor: At doses of 0.1 to 3.0 mg/kg, clonal expansion of both CD4+ and CD8+ T cells in blood was seen between baseline and week 6. Low levels of normalized T-cell clonal expansion were also seen in some patients who did not respond. The antigen specificity of the peripheral T cells that underwent clonal expansion was not determined. In partial responders in the 0.1-3.0 mg/kg groups, normalized peripheral clonal expansion was found to be among the lowest, especially among CD8+ T cells. After ivuxolimab, more expanded clones were found on average in CD8+ T cells than in CD4+ T cells.

Notes on this clone: Which antigen it targets is not known. No per-base quality is available; no much larger clone lies one base away.

V is cut back by 5 bases and J by 3 bases, with 4 bases in the junction unmatched. The CDR3 contains 14 residues, cysteine and phenylalanine counted. Only CDR3 DNA is held: 42 bases, read in frame from base 1. Based on the germline V gene, the CDR1 and CDR2 sequences are MNHEY and SVGAGI. Genomic DNA was isolated from the sorted cells so that the TCRbeta CDR3 region could be sequenced. The immunoSEQ Assay was used for sequencing of TCRbeta CDR3 regions. TCRdb's version of the immuneACCESS table is confined to in-frame rearrangements and falls short of the full clone set. An unresolved V gene accounts for under half of the shortfall where checked; the remainder is of unknown origin. Recorded for this sample are about 24,000 clones; around 73% of them occurred a single time. The ten largest clones add up to about 1.5% of the sample. The trial excluded patients who had a history of autoimmune disease or were on systemic immunosuppression. In every dose cohort, peripheral blood was drawn for TCR sequencing at baseline, cycle 4 day 1, and cycle 7 day 1. The samples were taken from a phase I, first-in-human, multicenter, open-label dose-escalation trial of ivuxolimab. The trial enrolled adults with locally advanced or metastatic head and neck squamous cell, hepatocellular, melanoma or renal cell carcinoma. Before TCR sequencing, CD4+ T cells and CD8+ T cells were sorted from peripheral blood as separate populations.

In this chain, TRBV6-5 is recombined with TRBJ1-1; the junction holds 9 bases that match TRBD1. The sample in question was CD4+ or CD8+ T cells sorted from blood, obtained in a trial of the OX40 agonist ivuxolimab. The clonotype was recovered from an adult with an advanced solid tumor such as melanoma, head and neck, liver or kidney cancer. The sequence in DNA is TGTGCCAGCAGTGGGAGGACAGGGGACACTGAAGCTTTCTTT. The encoded protein is CASSGRTGDTEAFF.